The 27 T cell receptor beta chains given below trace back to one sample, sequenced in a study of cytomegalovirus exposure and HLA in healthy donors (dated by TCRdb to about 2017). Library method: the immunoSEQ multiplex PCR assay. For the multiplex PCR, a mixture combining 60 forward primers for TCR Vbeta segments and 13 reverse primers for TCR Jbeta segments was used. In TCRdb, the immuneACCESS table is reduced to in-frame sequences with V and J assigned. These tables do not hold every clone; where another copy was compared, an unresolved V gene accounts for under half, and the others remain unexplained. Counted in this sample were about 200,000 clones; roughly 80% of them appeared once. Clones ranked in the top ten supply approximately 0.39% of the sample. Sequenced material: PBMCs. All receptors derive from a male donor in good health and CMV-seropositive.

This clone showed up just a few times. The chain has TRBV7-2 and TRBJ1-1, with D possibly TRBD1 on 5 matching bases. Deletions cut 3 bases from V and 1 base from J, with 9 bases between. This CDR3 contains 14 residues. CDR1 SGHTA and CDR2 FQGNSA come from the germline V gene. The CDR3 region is CASSFQGSNTEAFF. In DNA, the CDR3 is TGTGCCAGCAGCTTCCAGGGTTCGAACACTGAAGCTTTCTTT. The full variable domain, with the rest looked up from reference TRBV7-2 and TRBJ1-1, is GAGVSQSPSNKVTEKGKDVELRCDPISGHTALYWYRQSLGQGLEFLIYFQGNSAPDKSGLPSDRFSAERTGGSVSTLTIQRTQQEDSAVYLCASSFQGSNTEAFFGQGTRLTVV.

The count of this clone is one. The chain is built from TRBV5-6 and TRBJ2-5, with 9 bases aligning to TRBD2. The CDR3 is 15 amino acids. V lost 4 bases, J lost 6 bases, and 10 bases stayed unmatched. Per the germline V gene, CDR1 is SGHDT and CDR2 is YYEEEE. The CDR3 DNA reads TGTGCCAGCAGCGGGATAGCGGGAGAGGGGAAGACCCAGTACTTC. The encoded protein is CASSGIAGEGKTQYF.

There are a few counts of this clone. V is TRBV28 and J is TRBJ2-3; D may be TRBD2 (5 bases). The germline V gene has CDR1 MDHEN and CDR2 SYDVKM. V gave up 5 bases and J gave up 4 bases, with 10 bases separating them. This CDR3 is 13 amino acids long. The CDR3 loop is CASSTRAPDTQYF. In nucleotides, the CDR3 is TGTGCCAGCAGTACTAGAGCCCCAGATACGCAGTATTTT.

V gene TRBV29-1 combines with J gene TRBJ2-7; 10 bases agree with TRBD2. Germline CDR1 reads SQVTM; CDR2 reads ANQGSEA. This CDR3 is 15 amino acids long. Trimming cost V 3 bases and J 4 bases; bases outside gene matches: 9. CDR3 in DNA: TGCAGCGTTGAGGCTAGCGGGAGTAATAGGTACGAGCAGTACTTC. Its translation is CSVEASGSNRYEQYF.

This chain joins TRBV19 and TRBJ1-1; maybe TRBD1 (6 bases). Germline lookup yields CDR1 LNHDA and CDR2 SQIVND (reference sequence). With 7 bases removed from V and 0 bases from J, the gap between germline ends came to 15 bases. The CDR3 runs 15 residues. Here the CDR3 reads CASTEGRGMNTEAFF. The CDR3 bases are TGTGCCAGTACAGAGGGCAGGGGTATGAACACTGAAGCTTTCTTT.

Here the CDR3 reads CASSSGQSSNYTF. The CDR3 DNA reads as TGCGCCAGCAGCTCGGGACAGAGTTCCAACTACACCTTC. This chain connects TRBV5-1 to TRBJ1-2, with 7 bases fitting TRBD1. With 3 bases clipped from V and 10 bases from J, the junction kept 9 bases outside the gene matches. CDR3 length: 13 residues. The germline V gene has CDR1 SGHRS and CDR2 YFSETQ.

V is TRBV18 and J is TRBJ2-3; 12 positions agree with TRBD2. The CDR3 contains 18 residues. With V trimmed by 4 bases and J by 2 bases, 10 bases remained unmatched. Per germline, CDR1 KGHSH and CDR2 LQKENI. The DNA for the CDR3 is TGTGCCAGCTCACAATCGTGGACTAGCGGGATCCACACAGATACGCAGTATTTT. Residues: CASSQSWTSGIHTDTQYF.

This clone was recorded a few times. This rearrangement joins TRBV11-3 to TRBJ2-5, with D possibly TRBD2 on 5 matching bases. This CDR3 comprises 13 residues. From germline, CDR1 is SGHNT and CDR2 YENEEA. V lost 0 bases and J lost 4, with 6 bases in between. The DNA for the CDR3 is TGTGCCAGCAGCTTAGATCGGGGAGAGACCCAGTACTTC. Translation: CASSLDRGETQYF.

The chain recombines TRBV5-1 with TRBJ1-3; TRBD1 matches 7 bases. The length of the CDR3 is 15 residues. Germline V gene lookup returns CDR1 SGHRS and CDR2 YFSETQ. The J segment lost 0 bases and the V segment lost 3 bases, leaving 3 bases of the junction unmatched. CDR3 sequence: CASSSGQSSGNTIYF. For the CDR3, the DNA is TGCGCCAGCAGCTCGGGACAGTCCTCTGGAAACACCATATATTTT.

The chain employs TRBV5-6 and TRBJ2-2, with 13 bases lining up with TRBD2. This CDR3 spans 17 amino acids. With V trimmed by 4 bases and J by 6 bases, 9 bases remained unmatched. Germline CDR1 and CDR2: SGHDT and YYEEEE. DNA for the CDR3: TGTGCCAGCAGCCTTACTAGCGGGGGGGCCAACCCCGGGGAGCTGTTTTTT. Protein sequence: CASSLTSGGANPGELFF.

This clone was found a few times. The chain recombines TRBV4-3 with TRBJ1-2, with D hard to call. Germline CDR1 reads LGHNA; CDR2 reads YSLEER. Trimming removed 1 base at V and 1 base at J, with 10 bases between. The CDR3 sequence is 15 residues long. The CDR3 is CASSQGGFINYGYTF. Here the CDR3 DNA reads TGCGCCAGCAGCCAAGGAGGGTTCATTAACTATGGCTACACCTTC.

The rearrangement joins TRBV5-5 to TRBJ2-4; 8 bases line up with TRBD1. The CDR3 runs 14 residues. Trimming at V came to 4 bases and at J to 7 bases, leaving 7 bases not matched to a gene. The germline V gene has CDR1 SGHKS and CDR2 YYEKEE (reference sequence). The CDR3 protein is CASSPSTGANIQYF. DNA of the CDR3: TGTGCCAGCAGCCCTTCGACAGGGGCCAACATTCAGTACTTC.

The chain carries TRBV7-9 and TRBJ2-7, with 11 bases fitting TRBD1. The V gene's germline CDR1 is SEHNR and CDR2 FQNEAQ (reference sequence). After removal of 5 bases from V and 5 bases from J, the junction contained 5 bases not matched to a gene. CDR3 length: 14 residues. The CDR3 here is CASSQGQGGHEQYF. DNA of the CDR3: TGTGCCAGCAGCCAGGGACAGGGGGGCCACGAGCAGTACTTC.

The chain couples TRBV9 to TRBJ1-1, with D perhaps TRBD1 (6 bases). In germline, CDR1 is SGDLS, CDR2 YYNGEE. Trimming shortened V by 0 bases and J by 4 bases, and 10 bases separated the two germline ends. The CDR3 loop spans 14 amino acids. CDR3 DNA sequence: TGTGCCAGCAGCGTAGGTCAGGGGACCACTGAAGCTTTCTTT. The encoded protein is CASSVGQGTTEAFF.

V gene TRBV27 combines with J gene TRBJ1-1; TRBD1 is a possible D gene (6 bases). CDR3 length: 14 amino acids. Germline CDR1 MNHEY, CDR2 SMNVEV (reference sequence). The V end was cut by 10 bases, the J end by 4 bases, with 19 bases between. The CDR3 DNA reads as TGTGCCACCTCAGGGGCCGATGCGGTCACTGAAGCTTTCTTT. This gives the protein CATSGADAVTEAFF.

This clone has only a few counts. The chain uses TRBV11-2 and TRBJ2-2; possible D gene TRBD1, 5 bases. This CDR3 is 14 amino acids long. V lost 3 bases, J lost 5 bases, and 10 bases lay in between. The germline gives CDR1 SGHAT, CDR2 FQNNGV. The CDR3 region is CASSFVGDTGELFF. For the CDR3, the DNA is TGTGCCAGCAGCTTTGTAGGGGATACCGGGGAGCTGTTTTTT.

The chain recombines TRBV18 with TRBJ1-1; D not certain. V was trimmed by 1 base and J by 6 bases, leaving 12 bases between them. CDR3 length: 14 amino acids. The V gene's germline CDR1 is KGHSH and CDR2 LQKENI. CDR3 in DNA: TGTGCCAGCTCACCACGAGAGGAAGGCGCTGAAGCTTTCTTT. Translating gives CASSPREEGAEAFF.

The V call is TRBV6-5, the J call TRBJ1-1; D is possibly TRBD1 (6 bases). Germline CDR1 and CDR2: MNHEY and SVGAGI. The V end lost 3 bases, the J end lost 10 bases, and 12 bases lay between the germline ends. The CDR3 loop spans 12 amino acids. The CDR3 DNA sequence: TGTGCCAGCAGTTATAGGGCAGGGGTAGCTTTCTTT. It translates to CASSYRAGVAFF.

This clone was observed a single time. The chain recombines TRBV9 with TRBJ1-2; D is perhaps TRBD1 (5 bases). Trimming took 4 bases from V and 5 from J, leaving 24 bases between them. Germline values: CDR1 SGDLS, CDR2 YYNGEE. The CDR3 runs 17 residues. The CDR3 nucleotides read TGTGCCAGCAGCCCCCAGGGAATTGGGAAATTCGGGTATGGCTACACCTTC. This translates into CASSPQGIGKFGYGYTF.

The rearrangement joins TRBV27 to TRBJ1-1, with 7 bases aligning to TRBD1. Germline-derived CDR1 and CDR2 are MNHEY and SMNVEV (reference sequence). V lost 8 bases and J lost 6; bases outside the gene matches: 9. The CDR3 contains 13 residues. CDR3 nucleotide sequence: TGTGCCAGCCGGGGACAGCATCCCGCTGAAGCTTTCTTT. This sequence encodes CASRGQHPAEAFF.

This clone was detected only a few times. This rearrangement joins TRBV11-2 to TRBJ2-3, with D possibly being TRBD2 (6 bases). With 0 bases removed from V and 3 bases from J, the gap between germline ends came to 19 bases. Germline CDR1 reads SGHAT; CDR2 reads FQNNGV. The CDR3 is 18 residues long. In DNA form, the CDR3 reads TGTGCCAGCAGCTTAGATAAATGGGGAGGTAGTATGACAGATACGCAGTATTTT. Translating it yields CASSLDKWGGSMTDTQYF.

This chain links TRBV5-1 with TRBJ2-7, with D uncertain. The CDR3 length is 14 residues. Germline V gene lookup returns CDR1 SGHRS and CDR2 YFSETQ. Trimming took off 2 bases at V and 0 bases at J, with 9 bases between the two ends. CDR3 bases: TGCGCCAGCAGCTTCGATAGAAGCTCCTACGAGCAGTACTTC. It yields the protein CASSFDRSSYEQYF.

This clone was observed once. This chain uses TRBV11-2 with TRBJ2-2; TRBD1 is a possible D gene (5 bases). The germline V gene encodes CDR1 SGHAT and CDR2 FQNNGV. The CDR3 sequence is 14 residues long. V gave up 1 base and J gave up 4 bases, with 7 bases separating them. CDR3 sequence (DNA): TGTGCCAGCAGCTTAGGTGGGGCCACCGGGGAGCTGTTTTTT. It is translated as CASSLGGATGELFF.

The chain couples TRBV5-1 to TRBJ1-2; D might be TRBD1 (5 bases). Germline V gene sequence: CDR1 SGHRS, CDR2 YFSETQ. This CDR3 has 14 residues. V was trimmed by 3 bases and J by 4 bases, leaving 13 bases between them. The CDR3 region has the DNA TGCGCCAGCAGCTCCCTCGAAGGGGCCTATGGCTACACCTTC. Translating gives CASSSLEGAYGYTF.

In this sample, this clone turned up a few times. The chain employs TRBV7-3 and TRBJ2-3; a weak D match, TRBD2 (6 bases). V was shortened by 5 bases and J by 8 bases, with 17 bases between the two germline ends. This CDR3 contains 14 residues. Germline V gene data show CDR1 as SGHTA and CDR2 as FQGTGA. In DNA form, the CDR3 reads TGTGCCAGCAGCAACCCTGGGGACTTCGTTACGCAGTATTTT. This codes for CASSNPGDFVTQYF.

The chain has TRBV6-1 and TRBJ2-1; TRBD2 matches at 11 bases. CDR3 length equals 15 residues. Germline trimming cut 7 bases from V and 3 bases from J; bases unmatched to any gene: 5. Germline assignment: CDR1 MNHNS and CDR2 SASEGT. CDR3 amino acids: CASMSGLAGYNEQFF. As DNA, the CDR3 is TGTGCCAGCATGTCAGGACTAGCGGGCTACAATGAGCAGTTCTTC.

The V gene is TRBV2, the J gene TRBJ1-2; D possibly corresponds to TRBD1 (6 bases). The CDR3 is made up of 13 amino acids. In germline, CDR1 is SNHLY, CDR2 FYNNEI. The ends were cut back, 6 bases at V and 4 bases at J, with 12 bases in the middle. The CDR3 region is CASSNREGYGYTF. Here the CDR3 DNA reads TGTGCCAGCAGCAACAGGGAGGGCTATGGCTACACCTTC.